This T cell receptor beta chain was obtained from a study of blood T cells in healthy people across ages. Findings and caveats of the study: Fewer expanded clones and more diversity marked long-lived versus aged donors. TCR beta diversity tracked closely with naive T cell percentage.

A sample-barcoded 5' primer and a J-beta primer mix were used in a second PCR of about 7 to 11 cycles. TCRdb re-called the 5' RACE reads with MiXCR, one entry per CDR3 protein. The sample comprises around 1,700,000 distinct CDR3 sequences, roughly 30% of which are singletons, and 7% to 9% rests with the top ten. This clonotype was observed a few times. Its antigen is as yet unknown. Each sample gave at least 6.5 million isolated PBMCs. V lost 2 bases and J 7 bases, leaving 12 bases between the germline ends. Germline V lookup: CDR1 SGHTA, CDR2 FQGNSA. This CDR3 has 13 amino acids. The rearrangement joins TRBV7-2 to TRBJ2-7; a weak D match, TRBD2 (6 bases). This sequence originates from a woman aged 25 to 39 in good health. Sequencing was carried out using blood. The CDR3 DNA sequence: TGTGCCAGCAGCTTAATCCTAGCGCGTGAGCAGTACTTC. This translates into CASSLILAREQYF. Filled out from reference TRBV7-2 and TRBJ2-7, the complete variable domain reads GAGVSQSPSNKVTEKGKDVELRCDPISGHTALYWYRQSLGQGLEFLIYFQGNSAPDKSGLPSDRFSAERTGGSVSTLTIQRTQQEDSAVYLCASSLILAREQYFGPGTRLTVT.